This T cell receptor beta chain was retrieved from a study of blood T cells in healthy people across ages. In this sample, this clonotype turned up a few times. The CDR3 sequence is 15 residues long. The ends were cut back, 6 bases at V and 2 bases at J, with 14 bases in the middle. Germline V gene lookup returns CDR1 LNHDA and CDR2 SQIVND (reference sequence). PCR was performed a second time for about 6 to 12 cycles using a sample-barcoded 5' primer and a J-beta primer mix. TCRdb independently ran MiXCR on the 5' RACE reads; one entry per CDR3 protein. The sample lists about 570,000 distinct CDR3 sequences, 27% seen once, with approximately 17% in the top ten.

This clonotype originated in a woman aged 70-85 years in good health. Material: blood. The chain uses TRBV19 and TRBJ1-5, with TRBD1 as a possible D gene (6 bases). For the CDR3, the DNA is TGTGCCAGTAGCCGACAGGTCCGAGGCAATCAGCCCCAGCATTTT. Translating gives CASSRQVRGNQPQHF.